This T cell receptor (beta chain) is drawn from a study of T-cell memory formation after mild COVID-19. The overall study: The two donors had largely donor-specific TCR clusters. General observations from the study: Proof of SARS-CoV-2 specificity was absent for the second-wave clones that crested on day 37.

TCRdb passed the 5' RACE reads through MiXCR, listing each CDR3 protein once. The repertoire has around 420,000 distinct CDR3 sequences, 24% of them found once; the top ten carry around 8.8%. As to this clonotype: Its antigen is not known.

Sequenced input: PBMCs or a T cell subset sorted from them (not recorded which). The receptor was derived from an adult woman who had mild COVID-19 (a few samples of this study predate the infection). Cell type and time point are not known.

CDR3 nucleotides: TGTGCCAGCGGAAGTAGCGGACCGGGGGAGACCCAGTACTTC. Protein product: CASGSSGPGETQYF. The J gene is TRBJ2-5, the V gene TRBV3-1, with D perhaps matching TRBD2 (6 bases). The CDR3 is 14 residues long. V lost 8 bases and J lost 5, with 18 bases in between. Germline lookup yields CDR1 LGHDT and CDR2 YNNKEL (reference sequence).